These T cell receptor beta chains were read from a single sample in a study of shared clonotypes between healthy human individuals. The method was immunoSEQ multiplex PCR; TCRdb's version includes in-frame clones alone and lacks a portion of them. The sample includes around 690,000 clones, 90% of them seen just once. Sequenced sample: memory CD8+ T cells from PBMCs. The receptor set was obtained from a young man in good health. Some clones in this sample may be carry-over from other donors' samples. Each CDR3 is given with its conserved first and last residue. The order of the fields is D gene, J gene, V gene, clone size, CDR3 DNA, CDR3 protein. A D gene is named only where the DNA matches it firmly. Not every row has a clone size; where given, it reads once, few, many or a size class.

- | TRBJ1-4 | TRBV19 | - | TGTGCCAGTAGTCTCTGGAGAGCCGCAACTAATGAAAAACTGTTTTTT | CASSLWRAATNEKLFF
- | TRBJ2-7 | TRBV7-9 | - | TGTGCCAGCAGCTCGGGCCCTGTGTACGAGCAGTACTTC | CASSSGPVYEQYF
TRBD1 | TRBJ1-5 | TRBV28 | - | TGTGCCAGCACGGGCAGGGGGCATCAGCCCCAGCATTTT | CASTGRGHQPQHF
- | TRBJ2-1 | TRBV7-3 | - | TGTGCCAGCAGTCTGGGAGGCTCCTACAATGAGCAGTTCTTC | CASSLGGSYNEQFF
TRBD2 | TRBJ2-1 | TRBV19 | few | TGTGCCAGTAGTCTGAAAACCGCGGGGGATGAGCAGTTCTTC | CASSLKTAGDEQFF
- | TRBJ2-2 | TRBV28 | medium-sized | TGTGCCAGCAGCATAGGGGACCCCGGGGCCGGGGAGCTGTTTTTT | CASSIGDPGAGELFF
- | TRBJ2-2 | TRBV19 | few | TGTGCCACCCTTTTCAGGGCCGGGGAGCTGTTTTTT | CATLFRAGELFF
- | TRBJ1-2 | TRBV10-1 | - | TGCGCCAGCAGCGCGATACGGGGACATGGCTACACCTTC | CASSAIRGHGYTF
- | TRBJ1-5 | TRBV15 | - | TGTGCCACCAGCAGAGTTACTCAGCCCCAGCATTTT | CATSRVTQPQHF
- | TRBJ2-7 | TRBV6-5 | - | TGTGCCAGCACAGGACGCAGCGTGGCCGAGCAGTACTTC | CASTGRSVAEQYF
- | TRBJ2-7 | TRBV14 | - | TGTGCCAGCAGCCACCGCGCCTACAGGGGGGGCTCCTACGAGCAGTACTTC | CASSHRAYRGGSYEQYF
- | TRBJ2-7 | TRBV5-3 | - | TGTGCCAGAAGCTTCCTGAGCTACGAGCAGTACTTC | CARSFLSYEQYF
- | TRBJ2-7 | TRBV23-1 | - | TGCGCCAGCAGTCATCTAGTCGAGGACGAGCAGTACTTC | CASSHLVEDEQYF
TRBD1 | TRBJ2-1 | TRBV5-4 | - | TGTGCCAGCAGCTTGGCGGACAGGCTCCACAATGAGCAGTTCTTC | CASSLADRLHNEQFF
TRBD2 | TRBJ2-5 | TRBV11-2 | - | TGTGCCAGCACCCTAACCGGACTAGCCGGGGAGACCCAGTACTTC | CASTLTGLAGETQYF
- | TRBJ2-3 | TRBV11-3 | - | TGTGCCAGCAGCTTAATAGGCAGCAAGACAGATACGCAGTATTTT | CASSLIGSKTDTQYF
TRBD2 | TRBJ2-1 | TRBV27 | once | TGTGCCAGCAGTTCCATAGCGGGAGGGTACAATGAGCAGTTCTTC | CASSSIAGGYNEQFF
TRBD1 | TRBJ1-1 | TRBV9 | - | TGTGCCAGCAGCGTTCAGGGGGCCACGAACACTGAAGCTTTCTTT | CASSVQGATNTEAFF
TRBD1 | TRBJ1-2 | TRBV9 | - | TGTGCCAGCAGTGGTTGGACAGGCGGGTACAACTATGGCTACACCTTC | CASSGWTGGYNYGYTF
TRBD2 | TRBJ2-7 | TRBV9 | - | TGTGCCAGCAGCGCTAGCGGGAGAAACGAGCAGTACTTC | CASSASGRNEQYF
- | TRBJ2-5 | TRBV6-6 | - | TGTGCCAGCAGTTACGAAGGCAGCCAAGAGACCCAGTACTTC | CASSYEGSQETQYF
TRBD2 | TRBJ2-1 | TRBV4-1 | many | TGCGCCAGCAGCCAAGACCCACTAGCGGGAGACGACAATGAGCAGTTCTTC | CASSQDPLAGDDNEQFF
- | TRBJ1-2 | TRBV7-9 | - | TGTGCCAGCAGCTTTAGGCAAACGGAGGGACGGGAGAGCGCCTTC | CASSFRQTEGRESAF
TRBD1 | TRBJ1-2 | TRBV29-1 | - | TGCAGCGTTGTGGGAGGGACAGCGGACACAATCTATGGCTACACCTTC | CSVVGGTADTIYGYTF
- | TRBJ2-1 | TRBV5-1 | - | TGCGCCAGCAGCTTGAGGCAGGGAAGGTACAATGAGCAGTTCTTC | CASSLRQGRYNEQFF
- | TRBJ2-1 | TRBV4-3 | once | TGCGCCAGCAACCCGGGGGTCGTGGGGCACAATGAGCAGTTCTTC | CASNPGVVGHNEQFF
TRBD2 | TRBJ2-1 | TRBV4-2 | - | TGTGCCAGCAGCCAAGTCTTCGGGGGACTAGCGGTAGATGATGAGCAGTTCTTC | CASSQVFGGLAVDDEQFF
- | TRBJ1-5 | TRBV10-1 | - | TGCGCCAGCAGAGAGACGTCTTATAGCAATCAGCCCCAGCATTTT | CASRETSYSNQPQHF
- | TRBJ1-4 | TRBV19 | - | TGTGCCAGTAGTCTTGACAGCCTTAATGAAAAACTGTTTTTT | CASSLDSLNEKLFF
- | TRBJ1-1 | TRBV6-5 | - | TGTGCCAGCAGTTACGCCGGAATGAAGGGGAACACTGAAGCTTTCTTT | CASSYAGMKGNTEAFF
- | TRBJ2-1 | TRBV7-9 | - | TGTGCCAGTGAATTTCGCTCCTACAATGAGCAGTTCTTC | CASEFRSYNEQFF